These 15 T cell receptor beta chains were all obtained from the same sample, sequenced in a study of T cells in Graves' hyperthyroidism and ophthalmopathy. Researchers took RNA transcripts and amplified the TCR beta CDR3 regions from them. Primed by the HTBI set, a first-round RT-PCR was run on the TCR CDR3. TCRdb recomputed calls from the multiplex PCR reads with MiXCR, one row per CDR3 protein. The sample carries hundreds of thousands of distinct CDR3 sequences, approximately 15% recorded once. The specimen was blood. Source of these receptors: a woman aged 30 to 39 with Graves' hyperthyroidism that later progressed to Graves' ophthalmopathy.

The CDR3 coding sequence is TGTGCCAGCAGCCAAGGACATTCTCAGCAGCCCCAGCATTTT. It yields the protein CASSQGHSQQPQHF. The rearrangement uses TRBV3-1 and TRBJ1-5; D not certain. Germline V gene data show CDR1 as LGHDT and CDR2 as YNNKEL (reference sequence). This CDR3 has 14 amino acids. V dropped 1 base and J dropped 7 bases, with 11 bases sitting between them.

Concerning this clonotype itself: A much larger clone lies one base from this, so it may be a read error. The chain employs TRBV20-1 and TRBJ1-1; tentative D call: TRBD1 (6 bases). The CDR3 loop spans 12 amino acids. With 8 bases removed from V and 1 base from J, the gap between germline ends came to 11 bases. From germline, CDR1 is DFQATT and CDR2 SNEGSKA (reference sequence). CDR3 sequence (DNA): TGCAGTATCCCACAGGGGAACACTGAAGCTTTCTTT. It translates to CSIPQGNTEAFF.

This clonotype has ten or more counts. The V gene is TRBV6-1, the J gene TRBJ2-7; 10 bases agree with TRBD1. V lost 7 bases to trimming and J lost 7 bases; unmatched junction nucleotides: 10. Germline values: CDR1 MNHNS, CDR2 SASEGT. This CDR3 has 14 residues. CDR3 loop: CASKTGQGYREQYF. The DNA for the CDR3 is TGTGCCAGCAAGACGGGACAGGGGTATCGGGAGCAGTACTTC.

This clonotype was counted between two and nine times. V usage is TRBV19 and J usage is TRBJ2-3, with a weak D call TRBD2 (5 bases). Germline V lookup: CDR1 LNHDA, CDR2 SQIVND (reference sequence). This CDR3 is 11 amino acids long. The V gene lost 7 bases and the J gene lost 6 bases, with 8 bases spanning the gap. CDR3: CASTERDTQYF. The CDR3 coding sequence is TGTGCCAGTACGGAGCGGGATACGCAGTATTTT.

This clonotype was counted many times. V and J are TRBV13 and TRBJ1-6; perhaps TRBD1 as D (6 bases). From germline, CDR1 is PRHDT and CDR2 FYEKMQ (reference sequence). V was cut by 5 bases and J by 7 bases, with 15 bases left in between. The CDR3 is 15 amino acids. The CDR3 DNA is TGTGCCAGCAGCCCCCCGGGGGGGGCGAATTCACCCCTCCACTTT. Translated: CASSPPGGANSPLHF.

This clonotype was seen a few times. One end of the junction fails to match germline, which may point to a read error. The chain employs TRBV7-7 and TRBJ2-5; 10 bases fit TRBD2. This CDR3 is 15 amino acids long. Looked up from germline, CDR1 is SSHAT and CDR2 is FNYEAQ (reference sequence). CDR3 sequence: CASSSSSGRAETQYF. The CDR3 nucleotides are TGTGCTAGCAGCTCGTCAAGCGGGAGGGCGGAGACCCAGTACTTC.

This chain connects TRBV27 to TRBJ1-2; D may be TRBD1 (5 bases). Trimming stripped 5 bases from V and 4 bases from J, with 14 bases between. Germline V gene sequence: CDR1 MNHEY, CDR2 SMNVEV (reference sequence). There are 14 residues in the CDR3. The DNA for the CDR3 is TGTGCCAGCAGTCCTTCAGGGTACGTCTATGGCTACACCTTC. Translation gives CASSPSGYVYGYTF.

This clonotype was detected only once. A much larger clone lies one base from this, so it may be a read error. The chain couples TRBV7-9 to TRBJ2-2; possibly TRBD2 for D (5 bases). The CDR3 contains 12 residues. Germline CDR1 SEHNR, CDR2 FQNEAQ (reference sequence). CDR3 amino acids: CVSSGTTGELFF. The DNA for the CDR3 is TGTGTCAGCAGCGGAACCACCGGGGAGCTGTTTTTT.

The sample holds many counts of this clonotype. The chain recombines TRBV30 with TRBJ2-7; D unclear. CDR3 length equals 12 residues. The V and J ends lost 4 bases and 0 bases respectively, with 7 bases between them. Germline-derived CDR1 and CDR2 are GTSNPN and SVGIG (reference sequence). CDR3 in DNA: TGTGCCTGGACCGGAAACTCCTACGAGCAGTACTTC. Amino acid sequence: CAWTGNSYEQYF.

This clonotype was recorded many times. The chain is built from TRBV2 and TRBJ1-2; D is unresolved. The germline gives CDR1 SNHLY, CDR2 FYNNEI. This CDR3 spans 11 amino acids. V dropped 6 bases and J dropped 8 bases, with 10 bases sitting between them. For the CDR3, the DNA is TGTGCCAGCAGAGGTAACATAGGCTACACCTTC. Protein product: CASRGNIGYTF.

This clonotype has a count of ten or more. The CDR3 reads CASSLRERAGNTGELFF. CDR3 bases: TGTGCCAGCAGTTTAAGGGAGCGAGCCGGGAACACCGGGGAGCTGTTTTTT. The chain recombines TRBV27 with TRBJ2-2; D may be TRBD2 (5 bases). Trimming removed 2 bases at V and 1 base at J, with 14 bases between. The CDR3 length is 17 residues. The germline CDR1 and CDR2 sequences are MNHEY and SMNVEV (reference sequence).

This clonotype was counted many times. The chain recombines TRBV18 with TRBJ2-1; D might be TRBD2 (6 bases). V lost 3 bases and J 0 bases, leaving 12 bases between the germline ends. This CDR3 comprises 16 residues. Germline CDR1 is KGHSH and CDR2 is LQKENI. The CDR3 bases are TGTGCCAGCTCACCTCCCCAGGAGGGCTCCTACAATGAGCAGTTCTTC. This translates into CASSPPQEGSYNEQFF.

The rearrangement links TRBV10-1 to TRBJ2-2; D remains ambiguous. The germline gives CDR1 WNHNN, CDR2 SYGVQD (reference sequence). The CDR3 is 13 residues long. Trimming cost V 3 bases and J 5 bases, with 7 bases left between them. This chain's CDR3 is CASSDGRTGELFF. DNA for the CDR3: TGCGCCAGCAGTGACGGAAGGACCGGGGAGCTGTTTTTT.

This clonotype was detected many times. The V and J genes are TRBV6-1 and TRBJ1-1; D unclear. The germline V gene encodes CDR1 MNHNS and CDR2 SASEGT. Between the trimmed V and J ends, which lost 4 bases and 5 bases, there was a span of 11 bases. This CDR3 contains 13 residues. The CDR3 reads CASSALTATEAFF. CDR3 bases: TGTGCCAGCAGTGCCCTAACAGCTACTGAAGCTTTCTTT.

This clonotype has a count of ten or more. The chain employs TRBV27 and TRBJ2-7, with D maybe TRBD1 (6 bases). The CDR3 loop spans 13 amino acids. Germline lookup yields CDR1 MNHEY and CDR2 SMNVEV (reference sequence). V lost 0 bases to trimming and J lost 7 bases, with 10 bases between them. The CDR3 nucleotides read TGTGCCAGCAGTTTATCCCAACAGGGTGAGCAGTACTTC. Its protein product is CASSLSQQGEQYF.